The T cell receptor beta chain described here comes from a study of cytomegalovirus exposure and HLA in healthy donors. Study results and limitations: Later on, an analysis showed TCR association rates differing by HLA locus, with DRB1 the most and HLA-C the fewest. The CMV antigen specificity of a few CMV-associated chains was confirmed through in vitro analysis.

PCR involved 60 Vbeta and 13 Jbeta primers. Authors' methods: Around 11 million shared chains were among tens of millions of unique TCR beta chains counted in a later analysis. Assay used: immunoSEQ multiplex PCR; TCRdb lists only in-frame clones, some missing. V, J and clone size derive from that table, while D and trimming were established from the DNA sequence. Seen here are about 90,000 clones, roughly three fifths observed once, and the top ten hold 3% to 5%. Regarding this clone: Its target is not known.

Sequences were obtained from PBMCs. This sequence was found in a man aged 25 to 40 in good health and CMV-seronegative.

CDR3 in DNA: TGCGCCAGCAGCCAAGATGGACTAGCGGCTAACAATGAGCAGTTCTTC. Protein product: CASSQDGLAANNEQFF. The chain recombines TRBV4-3 with TRBJ2-1; 10 bases match TRBD2. The CDR3 loop spans 16 amino acids. CDR1 and CDR2 (germline): LGHNA, YSLEER. V was pared by 0 bases and J by 5 bases, with 4 bases of the junction left unmatched.